The rows below give T cell receptor beta chains drawn from one sample of a study of CD8 T cells in Susac syndrome. TCRdb reprocessed the immunoSEQ multiplex PCR reads with MiXCR, giving one entry per CDR3 protein. The sample contains more than 250,000 distinct CDR3 sequences, 92% of which appear only once. Sequencing was performed on CD4+ T cells from PBMCs. The origin of the receptors is a human donor with multiple sclerosis. CDR3s include the opening cysteine and the closing phenylalanine or tryptophan. D genes are given only for firm matches. Size values are once, few and many counts, or a class for expanded clones, and some rows have none.

j_call clone_size d_call cdr3_length v_call cdr3_aa cdr3_nt
TRBJ2-3 - TRBD2 15 TRBV6-6 CASSWAVAGGDTQYF TGTGCCAGCAGTTGGGCGGTAGCGGGGGGGGATACGCAGTATTTT
TRBJ2-5 - - 14 TRBV6-6 CASTTRPGGETQYF TGTGCCAGCACCACTCGTCCTGGCGGGGAGACCCAGTACTTC
TRBJ2-5 - TRBD1 14 TRBV19 CASSIQGVRETQYF TGTGCCAGTAGTATCCAGGGGGTTCGGGAGACCCAGTACTTC
TRBJ2-2 - - 15 TRBV18 CASSPRLRDSGELFF TGTGCCAGCTCACCCCGTCTGCGGGATTCCGGGGAGCTGTTTTTT
TRBJ2-2 once - 14 TRBV29-1 CSVEGGLDTGELFF TGCAGCGTTGAAGGCGGGTTGGACACCGGGGAGCTGTTTTTT
TRBJ2-7 - - 13 TRBV20-1 CSARGGVHYEQYF TGCAGTGCTAGAGGAGGGGTACATTACGAGCAGTACTTC
TRBJ1-2 - - 14 TRBV20-1 CSARIGVGLWGYTF TGCAGTGCTAGAATCGGGGTTGGGTTGTGGGGCTACACCTTC
TRBJ1-5 - TRBD1 15 TRBV30 CAWSSAGTDNQPQHF TGTGCCTGGAGCTCGGCCGGGACAGACAATCAGCCCCAGCATTTT
TRBJ1-2 - - 11 TRBV23-1 CASISQHGYTF TGCGCCAGCATTAGCCAACATGGCTACACCTTC
TRBJ2-5 - TRBD2 16 TRBV5-4 CASSSQTSGYQETQYF TGTGCCAGCAGCTCACAGACTAGCGGTTACCAAGAGACCCAGTACTTC
TRBJ2-7 - - 12 TRBV7-2 CASSSYTGFEYF TGTGCCAGCAGCTCATATACAGGGTTTGAGTACTTC
TRBJ1-1 - - 12 TRBV7-2 CASSLERFEAFF TGTGCCAGCAGCTTAGAGCGGTTTGAAGCTTTCTTT
TRBJ1-2 - - 10 TRBV9 CASGAGGYTF TGTGCCAGCGGCGCGGGTGGCTACACCTTC
TRBJ2-1 - TRBD2 13 TRBV3-1 CASSQDVGGAQFF TGTGCCAGCAGCCAAGATGTCGGGGGGGCCCAGTTCTTC
TRBJ2-2 - - 12 TRBV20-1 CSARYRTGELFF TGCAGTGCTAGATACCGCACCGGGGAGCTGTTTTTT